The rows below give T cell receptor beta chains drawn from one sample of a study of shared clonotypes between healthy human individuals. Profiled with immunoSEQ multiplex PCR; TCRdb holds only in-frame clones, not every one. The table includes 2 million to 2.5 million clones, approximately 95% detected once. The sequenced sample was naive CD4+ T cells sorted from blood. The receptors come from a young man in good health. Each CDR3 is given without its conserved first and last residue.

ASSLKGGLIMNTEAF	TRBV5-4	TRBJ1-1
ASSSTGLNTEAF	TRBV6-5	TRBJ1-1
SVTWDSYGYT	TRBV29-1	TRBJ1-2
ASSLGQQLTEAF	TRBV7-2	TRBJ1-1
ASSEQGANQPQH	TRBV6-1	TRBJ1-5
ASSKTSGTNTGELF	TRBV19	TRBJ2-2
ASSYAFKNTEAF	TRBV6-5	TRBJ1-1
ASRALDTQY	TRBV2	TRBJ2-3
ASTWVGGSYEQY	TRBV7-2	TRBJ2-7
ASSPNSGNTIY	TRBV27	TRBJ1-3
ASSEALENQPQH	TRBV2	TRBJ1-5
ASSVVGQVYNEQF	TRBV9	TRBJ2-1